This note documents a single TCR beta chain sequence. V lost 1 base, J lost 3 bases, and 1 base stayed unmatched. Germline values: CDR1 PRHDT, CDR2 FYEKMQ (reference sequence). The CDR3 is 14 amino acids. Clones were read by immunoSEQ multiplex PCR, and TCRdb kept only the in-frame ones, dropping some. The sample holds 110,000 to 150,000 clones; 93% are singletons and the top ten take approximately 9%. This specimen comes from a study of T cell responses to AZD1222 COVID-19 vaccine. The sequences come from peripheral blood, collected on day 0 of AZD1222 vaccination. This sequence joins TRBV13 and TRBJ1-1, with 8 bases aligning to TRBD1. This clonotype originated in an adult in good health. For the CDR3, the DNA is TGTGCCAGCAGCTTAGACAGGGGGGACACTGAAGCTTTCTTT. Protein product: CASSLDRGDTEAFF.